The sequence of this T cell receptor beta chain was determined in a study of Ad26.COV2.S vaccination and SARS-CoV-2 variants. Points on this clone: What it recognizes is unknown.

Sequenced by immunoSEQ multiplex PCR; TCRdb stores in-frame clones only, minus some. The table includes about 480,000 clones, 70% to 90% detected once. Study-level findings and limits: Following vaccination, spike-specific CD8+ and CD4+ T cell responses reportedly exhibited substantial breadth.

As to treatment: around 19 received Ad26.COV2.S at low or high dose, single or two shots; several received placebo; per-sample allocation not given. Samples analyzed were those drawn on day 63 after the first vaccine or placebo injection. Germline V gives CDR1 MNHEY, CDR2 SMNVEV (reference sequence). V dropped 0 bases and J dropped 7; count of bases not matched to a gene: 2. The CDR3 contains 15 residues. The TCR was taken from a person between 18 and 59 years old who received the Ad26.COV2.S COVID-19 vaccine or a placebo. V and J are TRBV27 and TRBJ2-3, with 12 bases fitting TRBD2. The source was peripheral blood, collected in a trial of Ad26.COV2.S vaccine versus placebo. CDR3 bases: TGTGCCAGCAGTTTATCGACTAGCGGGAGTTATACGCAGTATTTT. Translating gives CASSLSTSGSYTQYF.